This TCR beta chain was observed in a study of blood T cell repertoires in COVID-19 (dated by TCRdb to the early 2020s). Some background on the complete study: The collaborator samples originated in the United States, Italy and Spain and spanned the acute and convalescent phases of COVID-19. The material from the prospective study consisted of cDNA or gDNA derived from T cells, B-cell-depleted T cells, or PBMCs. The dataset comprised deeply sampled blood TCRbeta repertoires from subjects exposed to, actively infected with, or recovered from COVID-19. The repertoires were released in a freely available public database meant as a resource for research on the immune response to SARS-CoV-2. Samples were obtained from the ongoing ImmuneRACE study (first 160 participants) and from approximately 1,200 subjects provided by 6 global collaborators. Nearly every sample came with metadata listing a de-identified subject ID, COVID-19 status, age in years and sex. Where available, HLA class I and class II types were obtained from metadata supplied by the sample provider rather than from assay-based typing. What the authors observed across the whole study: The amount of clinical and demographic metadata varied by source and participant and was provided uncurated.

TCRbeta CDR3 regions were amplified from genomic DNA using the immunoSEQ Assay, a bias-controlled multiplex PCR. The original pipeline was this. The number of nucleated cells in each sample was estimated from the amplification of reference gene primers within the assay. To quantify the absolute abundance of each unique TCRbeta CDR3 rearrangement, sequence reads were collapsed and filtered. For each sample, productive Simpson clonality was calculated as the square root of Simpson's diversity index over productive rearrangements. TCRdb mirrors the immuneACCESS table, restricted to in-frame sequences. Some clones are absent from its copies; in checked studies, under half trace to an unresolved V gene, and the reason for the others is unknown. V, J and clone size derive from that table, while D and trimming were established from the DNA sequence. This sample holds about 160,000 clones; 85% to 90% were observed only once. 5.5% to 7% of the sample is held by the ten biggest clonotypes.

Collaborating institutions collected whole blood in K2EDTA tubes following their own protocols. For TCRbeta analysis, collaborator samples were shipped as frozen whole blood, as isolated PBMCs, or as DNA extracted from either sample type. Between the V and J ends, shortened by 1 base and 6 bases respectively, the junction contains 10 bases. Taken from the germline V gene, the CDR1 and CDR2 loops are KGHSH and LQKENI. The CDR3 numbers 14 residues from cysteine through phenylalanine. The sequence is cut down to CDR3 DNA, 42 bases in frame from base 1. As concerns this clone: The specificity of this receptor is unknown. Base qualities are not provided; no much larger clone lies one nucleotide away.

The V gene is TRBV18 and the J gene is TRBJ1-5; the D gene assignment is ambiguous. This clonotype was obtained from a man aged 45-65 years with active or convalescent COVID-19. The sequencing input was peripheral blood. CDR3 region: CASSPQLEGQPQHF. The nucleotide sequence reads TGTGCCAGCTCACCACAGTTGGAGGGTCAGCCCCAGCATTTT.